This record looks at one TCR beta chain sequence and its context. No antigen is known for it. Produced via immunoSEQ multiplex PCR; TCRdb's table is partial and in-frame only. The sample consists of roughly 100,000 clones, around 89% of them appearing once. The sample comes from a study of T cell responses to AZD1222 COVID-19 vaccine. Study results and caveats: White British donors predominated, females outnumbered males, and clonal diversity was possibly underestimated. Close to half of spike-specific TCRs reportedly recognize unmutated variant regions. Baseline seropositives among AZD1222 recipients totaled only five or six. Spike-specific TCR breadth rose after two AZD1222 doses, and depth rose as well.

CDR3 length: 15 residues. V dropped 2 bases and J dropped 2; count of bases not matched to a gene: 2. Germline CDR1 reads ENHRY; CDR2 reads SYGVKD. This specimen consisted of peripheral blood, obtained on day 0 of AZD1222 vaccination. This sequence originates from an adult in good health. The chain links TRBV10-3 to TRBJ1-2; 10 nucleotides match TRBD1. The CDR3 DNA reads as TGTGCCATCAGTGAGGACAGGGGGCAGAACTATGGCTACACCTTC. This sequence encodes CAISEDRGQNYGYTF.